These T cell receptor beta chains were read from a single sample in a study of control samples from healthy donors and cancer patients. Here immunoSEQ multiplex PCR was the method, and the copy in TCRdb shows in-frame clones only, minus some. The sample shows 100,000 to 120,000 clones, roughly four fifths of them seen only once. Sample: blood. The receptors shown here come from a woman aged 50 to 65 in good health. CDR3s leave out the opening cysteine and the closing phenylalanine or tryptophan.

j_call	v_call	cdr3_aa
TRBJ2-7	TRBV7-2	ASSLGGQGIYEQY
TRBJ1-5	TRBV25-1	ASSEHRGGHQPQH
TRBJ2-1	TRBV2	ASSVAGGPVVEQF
TRBJ1-6	TRBV5-6	ASSLSSGLESPLH
TRBJ1-4	TRBV7-2	ASSLTGGAVRNEKLF
TRBJ1-2	TRBV27	ASSLGPGSIYGYT
TRBJ1-3	TRBV4-3	ASSQETGQLSGNTIY
TRBJ2-5	TRBV11-1	ASSLGWDVEQETQY
TRBJ1-6	TRBV28	ASSLSPRDGFS
TRBJ2-2	TRBV19	ASAAGLTGELF
TRBJ1-2	TRBV9	ASSVVGRNYGYT
TRBJ1-3	TRBV19	ASSKRTGHSGNTIY
TRBJ1-1	TRBV6-2/TRBV6-3	ASSWDNTEAF
TRBJ1-6	TRBV20-1	SASAAGGRNSPLH
TRBJ1-1	TRBV11-1	ASSPVGTEAF
TRBJ2-3	TRBV19	ASSMSGTAGDTQY
TRBJ2-5	TRBV5-4	ASSAPAGGEETQY
TRBJ2-7	TRBV28	ATNHFREGEQY
TRBJ1-2	TRBV7-9	ASSLDEGQGIGYT
TRBJ2-3	TRBV4-3	ASSQDPAGGSDTQY
TRBJ2-5	TRBV28	ASSLRTRTRQRETQY
TRBJ1-1	TRBV7-2	ASSLLGGGTEAF
TRBJ2-7	TRBV7-2	ASSHGTSGYEQY
TRBJ1-4	TRBV5-4	ASSFDQGGNEKLF
TRBJ2-2	TRBV2	ASSDRAPRLPGELF
TRBJ1-4	TRBV4-1	ASSQVKEKLF
TRBJ1-1	TRBV7-2	ASSPQAIEAF
TRBJ1-2	TRBV11-3	ASSLGTGGGFYGYT
TRBJ2-7	TRBV12-3/TRBV12-4	ASSSTGSREQY
TRBJ1-5	TRBV6-5	ASRGDRGRQPQH
TRBJ2-2	TRBV5-6	ASRPSGRNTGELF
TRBJ2-5	TRBV5-4	ASSLERGQETQY
TRBJ1-5	TRBV19	ASSMNSQPQH
TRBJ2-5	TRBV28	ASSLGLAGAWETQY
TRBJ1-5	TRBV6-5	ASRRTGRNQPQH
TRBJ2-7	TRBV5-1	ASNPGTSATYEQY
TRBJ2-7	TRBV4-3	ASSQDLLDRVPYEQY
TRBJ2-3	TRBV5-6	ASSPGGGAPDTQY
TRBJ1-1	TRBV7-9	ASSLMGNTEAF
TRBJ2-7	TRBV7-2	ASSYRQGGLGEQY
TRBJ1-1	TRBV5-6	ASSLRGTEAF
TRBJ1-3	TRBV7-3	ASSLTGIGNTIY
TRBJ1-3	TRBV10-1	ASSEFGLGNTIY
TRBJ1-1	TRBV4-3	ASSPISGEKAF
TRBJ2-3	TRBV29-1	SVGGGGADTQY
TRBJ1-1	TRBV30	AWSVGGASVAF
TRBJ2-5	TRBV28	ASSSPKTQY
TRBJ2-1	TRBV29-1	SAGQGHNEQF
TRBJ1-2	TRBV2	ASSVQDYYGYT
TRBJ2-7	TRBV6-4	ASSLDRRPSSYEQY
TRBJ2-5	TRBV7-2	ASSLDPLGGGLETQY
TRBJ2-3	TRBV16	ASTEIAGVGTDTQY
TRBJ2-1	TRBV7-2	ASSPIAEVRGDEQF
TRBJ1-2	TRBV6-5	ASSTGGASYT
TRBJ2-3	TRBV19	ASRVGRADTQY
TRBJ2-3	TRBV11-3	ASSLPTSGSTDTQY